The next 30 T cell receptor beta chains were all read from a single sample in a study of circulating tumor DNA in untreated peripheral T-cell lymphoma. Clones were read by immunoSEQ multiplex PCR, and TCRdb kept only the in-frame ones, dropping some. The table includes approximately 6,800 clones, about 60% detected once. Sequencing was carried out using tumor tissue. Source of these receptors: a human donor with peripheral T-cell lymphoma.

The V and J genes are TRBV29-1 and TRBJ2-4, with TRBD1 as a possible D gene (6 bases). CDR1 and CDR2 (germline): SQVTM, ANQGSEA. The CDR3 extends over 13 amino acids. V was pared by 3 bases and J by 5 bases, with 11 bases between. CDR3 in amino acids: CSVDEQGQNIQYF. CDR3 coding DNA: TGCAGCGTTGACGAGCAGGGGCAAAACATTCAGTACTTC.

This chain connects TRBV7-2 to TRBJ2-3; no clear D gene. This CDR3 contains 15 residues. Trimming took 1 base from V and 3 from J, leaving 11 bases between them. Germline V gene sequence: CDR1 SGHTA, CDR2 FQGNSA. Written as DNA, the CDR3 is TGTGCCAGCAGCTTAGTCCTTTCAGGAACAGATACGCAGTATTTT. The encoded protein is CASSLVLSGTDTQYF. Based on the CDR3 plus reference TRBV7-2 and TRBJ2-3, the full variable domain is GAGVSQSPSNKVTEKGKDVELRCDPISGHTALYWYRQSLGQGLEFLIYFQGNSAPDKSGLPSDRFSAERTGGSVSTLTIQRTQQEDSAVYLCASSLVLSGTDTQYFGPGTRLTVL.

The chain has TRBV29-1 and TRBJ2-7, with a possible D match to TRBD1 (7 bases). Germline V CDR1 and CDR2: SQVTM, ANQGSEA. This CDR3 region has 16 residues. V lost 0 bases and J 1 base, leaving 16 bases between the germline ends. CDR3 nucleotides: TGCAGCGTTGAAGATTTTGCGGCAGGGGGGTCCTACGAGCAGTACTTC. It specifies CSVEDFAAGGSYEQYF.

The genes are TRBV11-3 and TRBJ2-7, with a tentative D call TRBD2 (6 bases). Germline V CDR1 and CDR2: SGHNT, YENEEA. V lost 2 bases and J lost 4, with 18 bases in between. The CDR3 sequence is 16 residues long. The CDR3 nucleotides read TGTGCCAGCAGCTTAAATCCAGGAGGGCAGCTATACGAGCAGTACTTC. Encoded protein: CASSLNPGGQLYEQYF.

This chain connects TRBV18 to TRBJ2-2; 7 bases are shared with TRBD1. The CDR3 is 14 residues long. The V and J ends lost 3 bases and 5 bases, in that order; junction bases with no gene match: 3. In germline, CDR1 is KGHSH, CDR2 LQKENI. CDR3 DNA: TGTGCCAGCTCACCCGAGACAGGGACCGGGGAGCTGTTTTTT. It is translated as CASSPETGTGELFF.

Notes on this clone: The sample holds other DNA sequences that translate to the same CDR3. The rearrangement links TRBV18 to TRBJ1-2, with 8 bases aligning to TRBD1. This CDR3 has 13 residues. Germline CDR1 reads KGHSH; CDR2 reads LQKENI. V was pared by 6 bases and J by 3 bases, with 3 bases of the junction left unmatched. DNA of the CDR3: TGTGCCAGCTCCCCGGACAGGGACTATGGCTACACCTTC. Its protein is CASSPDRDYGYTF.

The chain has TRBV10-3 and TRBJ1-1; the match to TRBD1 covers 9 bases. The CDR3 covers 14 residues. From germline, CDR1 is ENHRY and CDR2 SYGVKD. The V and J ends lost 4 bases and 3 bases, in that order; junction bases with no gene match: 3. CDR3 loop: CAISGRDRDTEAFF. The CDR3 bases are TGTGCCATCAGTGGCCGGGACAGGGACACTGAAGCTTTCTTT.

This clone was seen once. This sequence joins TRBV11-1 and TRBJ1-4; perhaps TRBD1 as D (6 bases). Germline assignment: CDR1 SGHAT and CDR2 FQDESV (reference sequence). There are 15 residues in the CDR3. Between the trimmed V and J ends, which lost 3 bases and 8 bases, there was a span of 16 bases. This CDR3 is CASSLAMGAGEKLFF. CDR3 nucleotide sequence: TGTGCCAGCAGCTTGGCTATGGGGGCTGGGGAAAAACTGTTTTTT.

The V and J genes are TRBV1 and TRBJ2-1. TRBV1 is shown as a pseudogene. The CDR3 spans 15 residues. Written as DNA, the CDR3 is TGCGCCAGCAGCCAAGAATTCGGGACGCTCAATGAGCAGTTCTTC. This translates into CASSQEFGTLNEQFF.

This clone was counted once. The chain couples TRBV19 to TRBJ2-7; D is possibly TRBD1 (6 bases). The CDR3 runs 15 residues. Trimming left V 5 bases short and J 2 bases short, with 16 bases between. The germline CDR1 and CDR2 sequences are LNHDA and SQIVND (reference sequence). The CDR3 loop is CASSLQGSGAYEQYF. CDR3 DNA sequence: TGTGCCAGTAGTTTACAGGGAAGTGGAGCCTACGAGCAGTACTTC.

J is TRBJ2-3 and V is TRBV9, with D possibly being TRBD2 (5 bases). The CDR3 has 15 residues. V gave up 6 bases and J gave up 5 bases, with 19 bases separating them. Germline V lookup: CDR1 SGDLS, CDR2 YYNGEE. The CDR3: CASTQDGLGGDTQYF. CDR3 nucleotides: TGTGCCAGCACTCAGGACGGACTTGGTGGAGATACGCAGTATTTT.

The chain uses TRBV19 and TRBJ1-5; D ambiguous. V lost 0 bases and J lost 3, with 6 bases in between. Germline V gives CDR1 LNHDA, CDR2 SQIVND (reference sequence). CDR3 length: 14 amino acids. In nucleotides, the CDR3 is TGTGCCAGTAGTATAGACAGCTCCAATCAGCCCCAGCATTTT. Translation gives CASSIDSSNQPQHF. Variable domain in full (rest from reference TRBV19 and TRBJ1-5): DGGITQSPKYLFRKEGQNVTLSCEQNLNHDAMYWYRQDPGQGLRLIYYSQIVNDFQKGDIAEGYSVSREKKESFPLTVTSAQKNPTAFYLCASSIDSSNQPQHFGDGTRLSIL.

The rearrangement links TRBV6-8 to TRBJ1-1; D not certain. The CDR3 extends over 13 amino acids. Germline V lookup: CDR1 MNHGY, CDR2 SAAAGT. Trimming removed 2 bases from V and 2 bases from J, with 6 bases in between. CDR3 nucleotides: TGTGCCAGCAGTTACAAGGGAAACACTGAAGCTTTCTTT. It codes for CASSYKGNTEAFF.

The V call is TRBV6-8, the J call TRBJ2-7, with a weak D call TRBD2 (5 bases). Per germline, CDR1 MNHGY and CDR2 SAAAGT. The CDR3 totals 12 residues. V was clipped by 0 bases and J by 7 bases, with 7 bases between them. As DNA, the CDR3 is TGTGCCAGCAGTTACTCGACGGGGGAGCAGTACTTC. As protein: CASSYSTGEQYF.

This clone occurred a few times. The V and J genes are TRBV6-1 and TRBJ1-5, with D hard to call. This CDR3 has 17 amino acids. CDR1 is MNHNS, CDR2 SASEGT, per germline. The ends were cut back, 1 base at V and 5 bases at J, with 18 bases in the middle. CDR3 nucleotides: TGTGCCAGCAGTGAAGGGGCGGCAGTCCTTTTACATCAGCCCCAGCATTTT. Protein: CASSEGAAVLLHQPQHF.

In its sample, this clone was seen a few times. At one end, the junction sequence differs from germline, possibly due to a read error. CDR3 sequence reads: CASSQDLADTQYF. CDR3 DNA sequence: TGTGCCAGCAGCCAAGATCTCGCAGATACACAGTATTTT. J is TRBJ2-3 and V is TRBV14; D not resolved. Per germline, CDR1 SGHDN and CDR2 FVKESK. There are 13 residues in the CDR3. The variable domain in full, with the rest retrieved from reference TRBV14 and TRBJ2-3, is EAGVTQFPSHSVIEKGQTVTLRCDPISGHDNLYWYRRVMGKEIKFLLHFVKESKQDESGMPNNRFLAERTGGTYSTLKVQPAELEDSGVYFCASSQDLADTQYFGPGTRLTVL.

This clone showed up just once. The CDR3 DNA follows: TGTGCCAGCAGTTACCCCGGGACAGGGGGCAACGAGCAGTACTTC. Amino acid sequence: CASSYPGTGGNEQYF. This chain links TRBV6-7 with TRBJ2-7; the match to TRBD1 covers 12 bases. TRBV6-7 carries the ORF label, with uncertain function. V trimming: 2 bases; J trimming: 5 bases; junction bases outside the gene matches: 4. The CDR3 totals 15 residues.

This clone came up a few times. The V call is TRBV10-2, the J call TRBJ1-1; D is unresolved. Trimming stripped 2 bases from V and 7 bases from J, with 14 bases between. The CDR3 consists of 14 residues. CDR1 and CDR2 (germline): WSHSY, SAAADI. The CDR3 nucleotides read TGCGCCAGCAGTGAGCGAATTTCCGTAGGTGAAGCTTTCTTT. It codes for CASSERISVGEAFF.

The chain combines TRBV2 with TRBJ2-5; 7 nucleotides line up with TRBD1. CDR1 SNHLY and CDR2 FYNNEI come from the germline V gene. V lost 1 base, J lost 4 bases, and 6 bases stayed unmatched. CDR3 length equals 15 residues. As DNA, the CDR3 is TGTGCCAGCAGTGAAGGGGGAGCAGGGGGAGAGACCCAGTACTTC. Protein sequence: CASSEGGAGGETQYF.

This clone was detected a few times. The V call is TRBV19, the J call TRBJ2-2; no firm D call. The germline gives CDR1 LNHDA, CDR2 SQIVND (reference sequence). There are 12 residues in the CDR3. Trimming cost V 7 bases and J 3 bases, with 6 bases left between them. CDR3 residues: CASTPDTGELFF. The CDR3 bases are TGTGCCAGTACCCCAGACACCGGGGAGCTGTTTTTT.

The rearrangement uses TRBV5-1 and TRBJ2-1, with D perhaps matching TRBD2 (6 bases). This CDR3 contains 16 residues. Trimming pared 0 bases from V and 0 bases from J, leaving 10 bases between. The germline gives CDR1 SGHRS, CDR2 YFSETQ. As DNA, the CDR3 is TGCGCCAGCAGCTTGGAACCAGCGGGCTCCTACAATGAGCAGTTCTTC. It codes for CASSLEPAGSYNEQFF.

V gene TRBV19 combines with J gene TRBJ2-3; 12 bases are shared with TRBD2. The V segment lost 6 bases and the J segment 3 bases; nucleotides outside the gene matches: 7. This CDR3 is 16 amino acids long. Germline V gives CDR1 LNHDA, CDR2 SQIVND (reference sequence). The CDR3 spells CASRFLAGGSTDTQYF. CDR3 nucleotide sequence: TGTGCCAGTAGGTTTCTAGCGGGAGGGTCGACAGATACGCAGTATTTT.

The rearrangement joins TRBV29-1 to TRBJ2-1, with TRBD1 matching over 8 bases. Per germline, CDR1 SQVTM and CDR2 ANQGSEA. The CDR3 has 16 amino acids. J was trimmed by 0 bases and V by 3 bases; bases with no gene match: 7. CDR3 amino acids: CSVDLQGARSYNEQFF. The CDR3, as DNA: TGCAGCGTTGATCTGCAGGGGGCCCGCTCCTACAATGAGCAGTTCTTC.

The chain employs TRBV12-5 and TRBJ1-5, with D maybe TRBD1 (6 bases). Looked up from germline, CDR1 is LGHNT and CDR2 is FRNRAP. V dropped 4 bases and J dropped 3 bases, with 19 bases sitting between them. The CDR3 length is 17 residues. CDR3 loop: CASGSPLLDRDNQPQHF. CDR3 DNA sequence: TGTGCTAGTGGTTCACCCCTTTTGGACAGAGACAATCAGCCCCAGCATTTT.

The chain couples TRBV30 to TRBJ2-1, with TRBD2 matching 8 bases. The germline gives CDR1 GTSNPN, CDR2 SVGIG (reference sequence). This CDR3 comprises 11 residues. The ends lost 1 base at V and 15 bases at J; junction bases unmatched: 5. The CDR3 bases are TGTGCCTGGAGTGCCGGGACTAGTCTGTTCTTC. This encodes CAWSAGTSLFF.

The chain is built from TRBV28 and TRBJ1-5, with 7 positions matching TRBD1. In germline, CDR1 is MDHEN, CDR2 SYDVKM. With 6 bases clipped from V and 4 bases from J, the junction kept 6 bases outside the gene matches. The length of the CDR3 is 14 residues. The DNA of the CDR3 is TGTGCCAGCAGGAGGGACAGACTAAATCAGCCCCAGCATTTT. Translated, it gives CASRRDRLNQPQHF.

This clone was seen more than once but under ten times. The V call is TRBV18, the J call TRBJ1-1, with 8 nucleotides matching TRBD1. J lost 3 bases, V lost 0 bases, and 3 bases had no gene match. Germline CDR1 KGHSH, CDR2 LQKENI. The CDR3 totals 15 residues. This chain's CDR3 is CASSPPGQVYTEAFF. The CDR3 bases are TGTGCCAGCTCACCACCGGGACAGGTATACACTGAAGCTTTCTTT.

V gene TRBV11-3 combines with J gene TRBJ1-2; 8 bases match TRBD1. V lost 7 bases and J lost 8; bases outside the gene matches: 15. The germline V gene has CDR1 SGHNT and CDR2 YENEEA. This CDR3 is 15 amino acids long. CDR3 loop: CASKEQRAGGDGYTF. DNA of the CDR3: TGTGCCAGCAAAGAACAAAGAGCAGGGGGCGACGGCTACACCTTC. Supplemented by reference TRBV11-3 and TRBJ1-2, the full variable domain reads EAGVVQSPRYKIIEKKQPVAFWCNPISGHNTLYWYLQNLGQGPELLIRYENEEAVDDSQLPKDRFSAERLKGVDSTLKIQPAELGDSAVYLCASKEQRAGGDGYTFGSGTRLTVV.

The chain links TRBV14 to TRBJ2-7; no reliable D call. Germline V gives CDR1 SGHDN, CDR2 FVKESK. Deletions cut 8 bases from V and 3 bases from J, with 8 bases between. The CDR3 extends over 11 amino acids. The CDR3 bases are TGTGCCAGCGGCACCGTCTACGAGCAGTACTTC. Its protein is CASGTVYEQYF.

Only a few counts were recorded for this clone. The chain employs TRBV19 and TRBJ1-1; 9 positions agree with TRBD1. Germline V CDR1 and CDR2: LNHDA, SQIVND (reference sequence). Germline trimming cut 3 bases from V and 5 bases from J; bases unmatched to any gene: 10. The CDR3 has 16 amino acids. CDR3 sequence: CASSISNRGHGTEAFF. The CDR3 DNA reads as TGTGCCAGTAGTATTTCAAACAGGGGGCATGGTACTGAAGCTTTCTTT.